This TCR beta chain was documented in a study of glioma-infiltrating T cells after dendritic cell vaccination. Time point of the sample: after dendritic cell vaccination, including at tumor progression/relapse. Blood PBMC samples: pre-vaccination, two weeks post third vaccination, and at tumor progression. Trimming at V came to 1 base and at J to 4 bases, leaving 3 bases not matched to a gene. The CDR3 contains 15 residues. Germline loops: CDR1 LGHNA, CDR2 YNFKEQ. In its sample, this clone was seen once. Amplification used 60 V beta primers and 13 J beta primers. Produced via immunoSEQ multiplex PCR; TCRdb's table is partial and in-frame only. The sample includes roughly 100,000 clones, roughly 90% seen only once; the top ten take approximately 2.7%.

The TCR originated in a human donor with glioblastoma. Sequencing was performed on blood, taken after dendritic cell vaccination. The V gene is TRBV4-2, the J gene TRBJ2-7, with 11 bases identical to TRBD1. CDR3 amino acids: CASSQGGTGGYEQYF. Here the CDR3 DNA reads TGTGCCAGCAGCCAAGGAGGGACAGGGGGTTACGAGCAGTACTTC.